This TCR beta chain appears in the sequencing data of a study of T cells in Graves' hyperthyroidism and ophthalmopathy. The CDR3 has 14 amino acids. With V trimmed by 10 bases and J by 1 base, 5 bases remained unmatched. Germline lookup yields CDR1 LNHDA and CDR2 SQIVND (reference sequence). Patients aged 18 to 65 with hyperthyroidism were newly diagnosed, with duration under 2 months. Initially, at the first diagnosis of hyperthyroidism and before any ophthalmopathy symptoms, blood was sampled. From RNA transcripts, TCR beta CDR3 regions were amplified. The HTBI primer set was used in a first-round RT-PCR of the TCR CDR3. TCRdb analysed the multiplex PCR reads with MiXCR anew, one entry per CDR3 protein. The sample carries fewer than 350,000 distinct CDR3 sequences, 13% recorded once.

The clonotype comes from a woman between 25 and 40 years old with Graves' hyperthyroidism that later progressed to Graves' ophthalmopathy. Input material: blood. This chain uses TRBV19 with TRBJ2-3, with 10 bases identical to TRBD2. CDR3: CATRLAGGTDTQYF. The CDR3, as DNA: TGTGCCACCAGACTAGCGGGTGGCACAGATACGCAGTATTTT.